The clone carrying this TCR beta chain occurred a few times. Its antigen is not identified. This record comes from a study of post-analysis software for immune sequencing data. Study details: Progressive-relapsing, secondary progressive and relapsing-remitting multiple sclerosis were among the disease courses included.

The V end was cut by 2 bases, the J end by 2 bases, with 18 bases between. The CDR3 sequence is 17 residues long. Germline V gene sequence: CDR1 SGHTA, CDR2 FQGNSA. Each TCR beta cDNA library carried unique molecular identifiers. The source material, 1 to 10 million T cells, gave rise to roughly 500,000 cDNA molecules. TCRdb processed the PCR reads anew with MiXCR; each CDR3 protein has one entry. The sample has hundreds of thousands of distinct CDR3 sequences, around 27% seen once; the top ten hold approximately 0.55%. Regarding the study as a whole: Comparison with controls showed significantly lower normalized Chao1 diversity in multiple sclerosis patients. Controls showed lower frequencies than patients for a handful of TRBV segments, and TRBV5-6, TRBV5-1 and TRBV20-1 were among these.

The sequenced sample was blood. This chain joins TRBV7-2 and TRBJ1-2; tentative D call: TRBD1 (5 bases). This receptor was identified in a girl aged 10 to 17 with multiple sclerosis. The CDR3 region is CASSLPRGSPPNYGYTF. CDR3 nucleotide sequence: TGTGCCAGCAGCTTACCCCGGGGCTCACCCCCAAACTATGGCTACACCTTC.